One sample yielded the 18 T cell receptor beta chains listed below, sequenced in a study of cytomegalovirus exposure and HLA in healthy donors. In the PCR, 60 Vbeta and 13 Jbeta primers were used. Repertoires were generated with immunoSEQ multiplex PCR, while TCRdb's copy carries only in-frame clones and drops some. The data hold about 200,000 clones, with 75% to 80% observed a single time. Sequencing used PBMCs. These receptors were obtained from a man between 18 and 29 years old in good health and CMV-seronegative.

CDR3 nucleotides: TGTGCCAGTAGTTCCGGGACTAGTATGGACATTCAGTACTTC. Encoded protein: CASSSGTSMDIQYF. This chain links TRBV19 with TRBJ2-4; TRBD2 aligns across 8 bases. The junction had 8 bases not matched to a gene; V was cut back by 5 bases and J by 8 bases. The CDR3 sequence is 14 residues long. Looked up from germline, CDR1 is LNHDA and CDR2 is SQIVND (reference sequence).

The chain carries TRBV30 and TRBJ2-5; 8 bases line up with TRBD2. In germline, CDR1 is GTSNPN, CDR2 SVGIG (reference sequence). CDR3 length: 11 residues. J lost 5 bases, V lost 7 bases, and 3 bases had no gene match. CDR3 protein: CASSGGETQYF. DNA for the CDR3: TGTGCCTCAAGCGGGGGCGAGACCCAGTACTTC.

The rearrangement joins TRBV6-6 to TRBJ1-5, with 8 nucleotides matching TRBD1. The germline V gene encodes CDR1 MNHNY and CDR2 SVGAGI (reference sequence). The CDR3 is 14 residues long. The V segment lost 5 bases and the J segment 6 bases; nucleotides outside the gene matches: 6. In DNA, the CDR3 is TGTGCCAGCAGTGACACAGGGGGGGGTCAGCCCCAGCATTTT. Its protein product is CASSDTGGGQPQHF.

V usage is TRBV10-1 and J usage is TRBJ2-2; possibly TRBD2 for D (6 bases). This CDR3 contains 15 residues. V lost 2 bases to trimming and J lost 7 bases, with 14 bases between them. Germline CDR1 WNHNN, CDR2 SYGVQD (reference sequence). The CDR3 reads CASSEGGLYGGELFF. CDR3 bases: TGCGCCAGCAGTGAGGGGGGACTCTACGGCGGGGAGCTGTTTTTT.

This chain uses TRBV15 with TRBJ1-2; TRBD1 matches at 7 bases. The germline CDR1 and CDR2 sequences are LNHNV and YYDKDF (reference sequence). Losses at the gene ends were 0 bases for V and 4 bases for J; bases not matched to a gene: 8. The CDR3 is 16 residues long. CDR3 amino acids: CATSREADREGYGYTF. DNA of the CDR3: TGTGCCACCAGCAGAGAGGCCGACAGGGAAGGCTATGGCTACACCTTC.

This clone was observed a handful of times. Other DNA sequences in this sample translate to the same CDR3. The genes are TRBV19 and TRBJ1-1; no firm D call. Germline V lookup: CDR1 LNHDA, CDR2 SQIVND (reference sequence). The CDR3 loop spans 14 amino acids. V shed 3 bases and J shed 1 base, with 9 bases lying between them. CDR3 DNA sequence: TGTGCCAGTAGTATCCCAGGAGGGAACACTGAAGCTTTCTTT. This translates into CASSIPGGNTEAFF.

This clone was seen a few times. The DNA for the CDR3 is TGTGCCTGGGGTGGCCCCCAGGGCTACACCTTC. Protein product: CAWGGPQGYTF. The chain carries TRBV30 and TRBJ1-2; D is undetermined. This CDR3 has 11 residues. V lost 5 bases and J 8 bases, leaving 12 bases between the germline ends. Germline V gene lookup returns CDR1 GTSNPN and CDR2 SVGIG (reference sequence).

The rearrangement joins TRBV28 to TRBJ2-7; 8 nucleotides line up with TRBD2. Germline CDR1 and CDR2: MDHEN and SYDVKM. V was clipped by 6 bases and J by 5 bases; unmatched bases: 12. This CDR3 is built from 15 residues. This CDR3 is CASSSESGRPHEQYF. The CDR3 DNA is TGTGCCAGCAGCTCCGAAAGCGGGAGACCCCACGAGCAGTACTTC.

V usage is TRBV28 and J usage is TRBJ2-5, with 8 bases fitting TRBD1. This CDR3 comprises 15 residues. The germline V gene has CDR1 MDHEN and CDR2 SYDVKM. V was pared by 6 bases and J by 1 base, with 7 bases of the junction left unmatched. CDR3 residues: CASRGGQGAQETQYF. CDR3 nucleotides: TGTGCCAGCAGGGGGGGCCAGGGGGCCCAAGAGACCCAGTACTTC. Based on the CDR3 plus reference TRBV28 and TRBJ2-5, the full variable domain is DVKVTQSSRYLVKRTGEKVFLECVQDMDHENMFWYRQDPGLGLRLIYFSYDVKMKEKGDIPEGYSVSREKKERFSLILESASTNQTSMYLCASRGGQGAQETQYFGPGTRLLVL.

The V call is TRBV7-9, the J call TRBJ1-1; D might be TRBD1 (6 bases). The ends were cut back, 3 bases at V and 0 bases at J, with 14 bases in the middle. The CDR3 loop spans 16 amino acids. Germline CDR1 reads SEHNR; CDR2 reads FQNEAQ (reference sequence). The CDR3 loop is CASSFRTGQMNTEAFF. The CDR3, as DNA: TGTGCCAGCAGCTTTCGTACAGGGCAAATGAACACTGAAGCTTTCTTT.

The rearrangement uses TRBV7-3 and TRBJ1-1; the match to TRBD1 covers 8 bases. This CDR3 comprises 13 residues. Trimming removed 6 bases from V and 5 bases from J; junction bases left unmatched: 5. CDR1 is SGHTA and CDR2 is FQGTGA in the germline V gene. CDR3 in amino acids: CASRRQGATEAFF. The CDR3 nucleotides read TGTGCCAGCAGGCGTCAGGGGGCAACTGAAGCTTTCTTT.

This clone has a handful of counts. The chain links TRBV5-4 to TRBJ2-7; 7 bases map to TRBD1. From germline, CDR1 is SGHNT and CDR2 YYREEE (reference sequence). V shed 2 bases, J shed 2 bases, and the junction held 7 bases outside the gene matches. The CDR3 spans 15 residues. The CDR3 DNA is TGTGCCAGCAGCTTTGGACAGGAACCGACCTACGAGCAGTACTTC. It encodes CASSFGQEPTYEQYF.

CDR3 protein: CSTGGSPLHF. CDR3 in DNA: TGCAGTACAGGGGGCTCACCCCTCCACTTT. The chain combines TRBV20-1 with TRBJ1-6; 9 nucleotides line up with TRBD1. J was trimmed by 10 bases and V by 8 bases; bases with no gene match: 0. The germline V gene has CDR1 DFQATT and CDR2 SNEGSKA (reference sequence). This CDR3 is built from 10 residues.

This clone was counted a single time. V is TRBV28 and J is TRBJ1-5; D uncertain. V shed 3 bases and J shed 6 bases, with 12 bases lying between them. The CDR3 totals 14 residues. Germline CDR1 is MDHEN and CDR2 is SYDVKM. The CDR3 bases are TGTGCCAGCAGTTTTAGAGGGAACGGTCAGCCCCAGCATTTT. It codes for CASSFRGNGQPQHF.

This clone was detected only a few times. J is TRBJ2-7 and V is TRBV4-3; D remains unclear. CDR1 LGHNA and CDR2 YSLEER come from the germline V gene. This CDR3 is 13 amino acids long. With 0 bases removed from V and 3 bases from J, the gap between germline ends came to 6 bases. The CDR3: CASSQDFNYEQYF. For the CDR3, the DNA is TGCGCCAGCAGCCAAGATTTCAACTACGAGCAGTACTTC.

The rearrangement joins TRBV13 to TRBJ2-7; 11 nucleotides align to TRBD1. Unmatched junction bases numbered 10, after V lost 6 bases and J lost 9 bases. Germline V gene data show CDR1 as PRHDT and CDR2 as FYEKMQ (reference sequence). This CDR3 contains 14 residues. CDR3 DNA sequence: TGTGCCAGCAGTGCGGGACAGGGGGTCCCTGTGCAGTACTTC. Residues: CASSAGQGVPVQYF.

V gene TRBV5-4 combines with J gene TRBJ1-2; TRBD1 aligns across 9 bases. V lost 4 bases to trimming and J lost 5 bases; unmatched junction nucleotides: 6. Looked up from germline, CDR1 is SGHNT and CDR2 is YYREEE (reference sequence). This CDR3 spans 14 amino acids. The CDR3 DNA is TGTGCCAGCAGCGAGGACAGGGGCTCTTATGGCTACACCTTC. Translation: CASSEDRGSYGYTF. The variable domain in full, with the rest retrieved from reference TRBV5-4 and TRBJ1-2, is ETGVTQSPTHLIKTRGQQVTLRCSSQSGHNTVSWYQQALGQGPQFIFQYYREEENGRGNFPPRFSGLQFPNYSSELNVNALELDDSALYLCASSEDRGSYGYTFGSGTRLTVV.

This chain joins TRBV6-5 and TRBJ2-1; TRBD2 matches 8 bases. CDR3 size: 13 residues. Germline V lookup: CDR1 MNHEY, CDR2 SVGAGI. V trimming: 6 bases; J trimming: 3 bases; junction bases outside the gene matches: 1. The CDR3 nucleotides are TGTGCCAGCAGGGCGGGGGGCTACAATGAGCAGTTCTTC. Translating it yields CASRAGGYNEQFF.